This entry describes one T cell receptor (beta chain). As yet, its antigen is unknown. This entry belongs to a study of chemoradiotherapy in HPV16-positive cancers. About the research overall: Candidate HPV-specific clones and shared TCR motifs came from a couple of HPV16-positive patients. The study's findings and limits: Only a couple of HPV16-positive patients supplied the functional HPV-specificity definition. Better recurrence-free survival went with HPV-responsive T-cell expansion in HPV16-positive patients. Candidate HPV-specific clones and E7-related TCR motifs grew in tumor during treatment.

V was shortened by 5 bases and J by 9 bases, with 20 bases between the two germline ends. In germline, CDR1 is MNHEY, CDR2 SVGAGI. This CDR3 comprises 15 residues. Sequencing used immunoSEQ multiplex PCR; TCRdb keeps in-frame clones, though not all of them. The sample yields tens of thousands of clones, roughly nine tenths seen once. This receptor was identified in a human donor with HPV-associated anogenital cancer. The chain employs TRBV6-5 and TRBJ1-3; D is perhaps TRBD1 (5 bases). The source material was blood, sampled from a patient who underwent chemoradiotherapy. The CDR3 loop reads CASSPAGTRSSTIYF. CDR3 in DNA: TGTGCCAGCAGTCCGGCCGGGACCCGAAGTAGCACCATATATTTT.